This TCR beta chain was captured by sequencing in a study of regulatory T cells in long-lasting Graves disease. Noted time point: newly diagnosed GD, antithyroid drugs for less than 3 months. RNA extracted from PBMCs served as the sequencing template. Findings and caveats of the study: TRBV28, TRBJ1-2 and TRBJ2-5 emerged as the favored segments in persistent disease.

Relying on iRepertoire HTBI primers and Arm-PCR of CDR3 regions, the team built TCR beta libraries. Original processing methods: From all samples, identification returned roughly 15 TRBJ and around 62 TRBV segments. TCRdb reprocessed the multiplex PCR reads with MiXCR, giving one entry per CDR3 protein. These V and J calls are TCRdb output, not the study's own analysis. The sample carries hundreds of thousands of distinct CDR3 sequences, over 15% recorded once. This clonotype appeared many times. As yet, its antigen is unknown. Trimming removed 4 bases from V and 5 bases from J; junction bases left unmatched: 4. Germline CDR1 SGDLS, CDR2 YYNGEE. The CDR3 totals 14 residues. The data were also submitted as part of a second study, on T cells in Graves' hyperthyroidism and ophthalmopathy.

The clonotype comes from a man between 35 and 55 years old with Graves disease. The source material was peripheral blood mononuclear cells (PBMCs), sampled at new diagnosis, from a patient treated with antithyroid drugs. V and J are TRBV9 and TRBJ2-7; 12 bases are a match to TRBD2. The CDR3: CASSLTSGGHEQYF. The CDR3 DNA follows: TGTGCCAGCAGCCTGACTAGCGGGGGTCACGAGCAGTACTTC.